This T cell receptor (beta chain) was retrieved from a study of chemoradiotherapy in HPV16-positive cancers (dated by TCRdb to 2022 to 2024). Turning to the overall study: Candidate HPV-specific T-cell clones and common TCR motifs were defined by functional T-cell assays performed on cells from two HPV16-positive patients. The study set out to ask whether T-cell immunity against the HPV oncoproteins E6 and E7 changes over the course of chemoradiotherapy and whether that immunity affects survival. Next, the candidate HPV-specific TCRs and motifs were followed in TCR repertoires from fewer than 100 patients with HPV-related cancers. The investigation overall reported the following: The functional definition of HPV-specific T cells came from only a couple of HPV16-positive patients, and the survival association was reported for HPV16-positive patients. Expansion of candidate HPV-specific clones and E7-related TCR motifs was observed in the tumor microenvironment during treatment, whereas no such expansion was observed for non-HPV-specific T cells. In HPV16-positive patients, expansion of HPV-responsive T cells during chemoradiotherapy was associated with improved recurrence-free survival.

The CDR3 measures 15 amino acids from cysteine to phenylalanine. Just CDR3 DNA is preserved here, 45 bases in frame from base 1. Deletion took 4 bases off V and 6 bases off J, with a span of 13 bases between the germline ends. Libraries were built with the immunoSEQ multiplex PCR assay. Not all clones reach the TCRdb copy of this immuneACCESS table, which keeps in-frame sequences only. Checked studies attribute under half of the gap to unresolved V genes and leave the rest unexplained. The sample contains about 1,500 clones, under 90% of them found a single time. The ten largest clones add up to more than 6.5% of the sample. On this clone itself: The target of this receptor is not known. Base qualities are not at hand, and no much larger clone is one base apart.

Repertoires were sampled repeatedly over the course of chemoradiotherapy so that clonal expansion in the tumor microenvironment could be followed. The TCR comes from a human donor with HPV-associated anogenital cancer. The rearrangement joined TRBV23-1 to TRBJ2-6; TRBD1 is a weak D gene call, 5 bases matching. TRBV23-1 is assigned to the ORF class and has an uncertain function. Here the sequenced sample was tumor tissue, taken from a patient who underwent chemoradiotherapy. The CDR3 region: CASSPLRDSANVLTF. The nucleotides are TGCGCCAGCAGTCCCCTCAGGGATTCGGCCAACGTCCTGACTTTC.